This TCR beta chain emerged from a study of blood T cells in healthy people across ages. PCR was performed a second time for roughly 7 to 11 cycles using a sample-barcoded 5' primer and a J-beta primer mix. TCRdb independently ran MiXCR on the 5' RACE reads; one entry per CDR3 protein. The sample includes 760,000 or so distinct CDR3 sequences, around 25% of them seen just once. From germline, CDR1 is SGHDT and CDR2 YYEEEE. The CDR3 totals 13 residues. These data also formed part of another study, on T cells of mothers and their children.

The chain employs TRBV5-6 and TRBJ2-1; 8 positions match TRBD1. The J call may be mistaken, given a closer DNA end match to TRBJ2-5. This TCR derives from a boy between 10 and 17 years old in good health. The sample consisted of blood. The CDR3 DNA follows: TGTGCCAGCAGCTGGGACAGGAAAGAGACCCAGTACTTC. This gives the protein CASSWDRKETQYF.